The 21 T cell receptor beta chains below were found in one sample sequenced in a study of siplizumab effects on memory and regulatory T cells. The table came from immunoSEQ multiplex PCR; TCRdb's copy has only in-frame clones and leaves some out. Of over 55,000 clones listed, approximately 87% are singletons. The sequencing sample was made of memory CD4+ T cells sorted from blood. These TCRs come from a human donor in good health.

The table lists this clone with a count of one. The chain carries TRBV7-2 and TRBJ2-1, with D possibly TRBD2 on 5 matching bases. Deletions cut 5 bases from V and 8 bases from J, with 10 bases between. The CDR3 is made up of 12 amino acids. The germline V gene has CDR1 SGHTA and CDR2 FQGNSA. The CDR3 nucleotides are TGTGCCAGCAGCAGGGAGTTCGATGAGCAGTTCTTC. Amino acid sequence: CASSREFDEQFF.

CDR3 in amino acids: CASSQVRAGWSDTQYF. CDR3 bases: TGCGCCAGCAGCCAGGTTAGGGCAGGTTGGTCAGATACGCAGTATTTT. This sequence joins TRBV4-1 and TRBJ2-3; no definite D call. The CDR3 runs to 16 residues. Germline V gives CDR1 MGHRA, CDR2 YSYEKL. The V end lost 3 bases, the J end lost 4 bases, and 17 bases lay between the germline ends.

The chain is built from TRBV5-1 and TRBJ1-1; D possibly corresponds to TRBD1 (6 bases). V dropped 2 bases and J dropped 2 bases, with 13 bases sitting between them. The V gene's germline CDR1 is SGHRS and CDR2 YFSETQ. This CDR3 region has 15 residues. CDR3: CASSFTGTYNTEAFF. Here the CDR3 DNA reads TGCGCCAGCAGCTTTACCGGGACATATAACACTGAAGCTTTCTTT.

The chain employs TRBV7-2 and TRBJ1-6, with D maybe TRBD1 (5 bases). V was cut by 2 bases and J by 4 bases, with 6 bases left in between. Germline CDR1 is SGHTA and CDR2 is FQGNSA. This CDR3 contains 14 residues. CDR3 DNA: TGTGCCAGCAGCTTAAAGGGGTATAATTCACCCCTCCACTTT. This translates into CASSLKGYNSPLHF.

The gene calls are TRBV25-1 and TRBJ1-6, with D possibly TRBD1 on 6 matching bases. Germline V CDR1 and CDR2: MGHDK, SYGVNS. V lost 4 bases, J lost 1 base, and 11 bases lay in between. The CDR3 spans 16 residues. The chain's CDR3 is CASSGGGRSYNSPLHF. CDR3 nucleotides: TGTGCCAGCAGTGGAGGGGGAAGGTCCTATAATTCACCCCTCCACTTT.

The chain links TRBV5-1 to TRBJ1-3; D gene ambiguous. Germline CDR1 and CDR2: SGHRS and YFSETQ. The V and J ends lost 4 bases and 0 bases respectively, with 14 bases between them. The CDR3 is made up of 16 amino acids. CDR3 protein: CASSGGPTDSGNTIYF. In DNA form, the CDR3 reads TGCGCCAGCAGCGGTGGACCGACGGACTCTGGAAACACCATATATTTT.

The chain employs TRBV6-6 and TRBJ2-1; 7 bases are shared with TRBD2. Germline assignment: CDR1 MNHNY and CDR2 SVGAGI (reference sequence). V lost 6 bases and J lost 2; bases outside the gene matches: 7. This CDR3 region has 15 residues. The CDR3 DNA sequence: TGTGCCAGCAGCCCAAGCGGGGCAACCTACAATGAGCAGTTCTTC. Protein: CASSPSGATYNEQFF.

V usage is TRBV6-1 and J usage is TRBJ1-2; 7 positions agree with TRBD1. This CDR3 has 14 residues. The germline CDR1 and CDR2 sequences are MNHNS and SASEGT. V lost 4 bases, J lost 6 bases, and 8 bases stayed unmatched. The CDR3 DNA reads TGTGCCAGCAGTGCGTACAGGGGAGGGAATGGCTACACCTTC. This encodes CASSAYRGGNGYTF.

V usage is TRBV2 and J usage is TRBJ1-5, with D possibly matching TRBD1 (6 bases). The V end was cut by 8 bases, the J end by 3 bases, with 11 bases between. The CDR3 runs to 13 residues. CDR1 and CDR2 from the germline V gene are SNHLY and FYNNEI. The CDR3 DNA follows: TGTGCCAGCGGGGGGGCCCTCAATCAGCCCCAGCATTTT. Its protein is CASGGALNQPQHF. Filled out from reference TRBV2 and TRBJ1-5, the complete variable domain reads EPEVTQTPSHQVTQMGQEVILRCVPISNHLYFYWYRQILGQKVEFLVSFYNNEISEKSEIFDDQFSVERPDGSNFTLKIRSTKLEDSAMYFCASGGALNQPQHFGDGTRLSIL.

The chain recombines TRBV21-1 with TRBJ2-5; the D call TRBD2 from the table was never checked on the DNA. TRBV21-1 has pseudogene status. This CDR3 region has 17 residues. The chain's CDR3 is CAGELTHAAKGQETQYF. CDR3 sequence (DNA): TGTGCCGGCGAGCTTACCCACGCGGCAAAAGGACAAGAGACCCAGTACTTC.

Only one count was recorded for this clone. The chain is built from TRBV2 and TRBJ2-5; D is unclear. V was clipped by 0 bases and J by 10 bases, with 9 bases between them. The V gene's germline CDR1 is SNHLY and CDR2 FYNNEI. The CDR3 is 12 amino acids. The CDR3 DNA reads as TGTGCCAGCAGTGAAGCTCGGGTCCACCAGTACTTC. Translated, it gives CASSEARVHQYF. Looking up the rest from reference TRBV2 and TRBJ2-5 gives the full variable domain: EPEVTQTPSHQVTQMGQEVILRCVPISNHLYFYWYRQILGQKVEFLVSFYNNEISEKSEIFDDQFSVERPDGSNFTLKIRSTKLEDSAMYFCASSEARVHQYFGPGTRLLVL.

The rearrangement links TRBV19 to TRBJ1-2, with 8 bases that match TRBD1. The germline CDR1 and CDR2 sequences are LNHDA and SQIVND (reference sequence). The V gene end was trimmed by 9 bases and the J gene end by 4 bases; junction bases not matched to a gene: 10. This CDR3 contains 14 residues. CDR3 nucleotides: TGTGCCAGCCTCCGGACAGGGATAAGCTATGGCTACACCTTC. This gives the protein CASLRTGISYGYTF.

In DNA form, the CDR3 reads TGTGCCAGCAGCGTAACAGGGAACTATGGCTACACCTTC. Translated: CASSVTGNYGYTF. This chain connects TRBV9 to TRBJ1-2, with D maybe TRBD1 (6 bases). The CDR3 sequence is 13 residues long. Germline CDR1 reads SGDLS; CDR2 reads YYNGEE. The V and J ends lost 1 base and 2 bases respectively, with 6 bases between them. Drawing the rest from reference TRBV9 and TRBJ1-2, the complete variable domain is DSGVTQTPKHLITATGQRVTLRCSPRSGDLSVYWYQQSLDQGLQFLIQYYNGEERAKGNILERFSAQQFPDLHSELNLSSLELGDSALYFCASSVTGNYGYTFGSGTRLTVV.

By share, this clone counts as medium-sized. Other DNA sequences in the sample encode the same CDR3. The chain carries TRBV5-1 and TRBJ1-2; D perhaps matches TRBD1 (5 bases). Germline assignment: CDR1 SGHRS and CDR2 YFSETQ. V was trimmed by 0 bases and J by 4 bases, leaving 10 bases between them. The CDR3 runs 14 residues. The CDR3 reads CASSLEGALYGYTF. Here the CDR3 DNA reads TGCGCCAGCAGCTTGGAAGGGGCCCTCTATGGCTACACCTTC.

The chain employs TRBV7-9 and TRBJ1-4; 10 nucleotides agree with TRBD1. Germline V gene data show CDR1 as SEHNR and CDR2 as FQNEAQ (reference sequence). V was pared by 4 bases and J by 8 bases, with 7 bases of the junction left unmatched. The CDR3 runs to 15 residues. The CDR3 region is CASSSSGTGAEKLFF. CDR3 coding DNA: TGTGCCAGCAGCTCTTCCGGGACAGGGGCGGAAAAACTGTTTTTT.

V gene TRBV21-1 combines with J gene TRBJ2-1; the table's TRBD2 call for D was not verified on the DNA. TRBV21-1 is marked as a pseudogene. The CDR3 is made up of 17 amino acids. This CDR3 reads CASSKTTSGRVYNEQFF. In DNA form, the CDR3 reads TGTGCCAGCAGCAAAACCACTAGCGGGAGGGTATACAATGAGCAGTTCTTC.

This clone appeared a single time. The chain links TRBV6-6 to TRBJ2-7; perhaps D is TRBD1 or TRBD2 (5 bases each). This CDR3 is 12 amino acids long. From germline, CDR1 is MNHNY and CDR2 SVGAGI (reference sequence). V was trimmed by 10 bases and J by 3 bases, leaving 13 bases between them. CDR3 in DNA: TGTGCCACGAAGGGACGGGGCTACGAGCAGTACTTC. This sequence encodes CATKGRGYEQYF.

This clone has just one count. The chain couples TRBV9 to TRBJ2-1; D not certain. Trimming cost V 4 bases and J 0 bases, with 11 bases left between them. This CDR3 is 15 amino acids long. CDR1 and CDR2 from the germline V gene are SGDLS and YYNGEE. The CDR3 DNA reads TGTGCCAGCAGCCCCGCGGTTATCTCCTACAATGAGCAGTTCTTC. This encodes CASSPAVISYNEQFF.

This rearrangement joins TRBV6-1 to TRBJ1-1, with 8 bases identical to TRBD1. This CDR3 comprises 14 residues. Per the germline V gene, CDR1 is MNHNS and CDR2 is SASEGT. With V trimmed by 7 bases and J by 4 bases, 8 bases remained unmatched. The CDR3 loop reads CASNPTGAATEAFF. Written as DNA, the CDR3 is TGTGCCAGCAACCCGACAGGGGCGGCCACTGAAGCTTTCTTT.

This clone was found once. The V gene is TRBV7-9, the J gene TRBJ2-1; D remains unclear. Germline CDR1 reads SEHNR; CDR2 reads FQNEAQ (reference sequence). The CDR3 totals 13 residues. The ends were cut back, 5 bases at V and 7 bases at J, with 12 bases in the middle. This CDR3 is CASSREVGNEQFF. CDR3 nucleotide sequence: TGTGCCAGCAGCCGAGAAGTCGGAAATGAGCAGTTCTTC.

The chain carries TRBV25-1 and TRBJ1-4; D is perhaps TRBD1 (6 bases). Germline CDR1 and CDR2: MGHDK and SYGVNS. The CDR3 is 15 residues long. V dropped 6 bases and J dropped 5 bases, with 16 bases sitting between them. CDR3 region: CASRGAQGPNEKLFF. The CDR3 coding sequence is TGTGCCAGCAGAGGAGCACAGGGACCGAATGAAAAACTGTTTTTT.